Listed below are T cell receptor beta chains from one sample, sequenced in a study of T cells in localized non-small cell lung cancer. Data came from immunoSEQ multiplex PCR; TCRdb stores just in-frame clones and leaves some out. Of about 1,900 clones in the sample, under 30% are singletons; the top ten hold roughly 13%. The sequencing used normal lung tissue next to the tumor, collected before any cancer treatment. Source of these receptors: a woman between 35 and 75 years old with stage I lung adenocarcinoma. CDR3s include the opening cysteine and the closing phenylalanine or tryptophan. D genes are given only for firm matches. Not all rows give a size; the values are once, few, many and, for expanded clones, a class.

d_gene: .; len: 13; j_gene: TRBJ1-1; v_gene: TRBV9; abundance: few; CDR3aa: CASTTSRDTEAFF; CDR3nt: TGTGCCAGCACTACCTCGAGGGACACTGAAGCTTTCTTT
d_gene: TRBD1; len: 16; j_gene: TRBJ1-5; v_gene: TRBV18; abundance: .; CDR3aa: CASSPGQGGGNQPQHF; CDR3nt: TGTGCCAGCTCACCTGGACAGGGCGGGGGCAATCAGCCCCAGCATTTT
d_gene: .; len: 11; j_gene: TRBJ2-2; v_gene: TRBV6-7; abundance: .; CDR3aa: CASGVTGELFF; CDR3nt: TGTGCCAGCGGTGTCACCGGGGAGCTGTTTTTT
d_gene: TRBD1; len: 16; j_gene: TRBJ2-1; v_gene: TRBV30; abundance: few; CDR3aa: CAWGTAGTGYGNEQFF; CDR3nt: TGTGCCTGGGGGACAGCCGGGACAGGCTATGGCAATGAGCAGTTCTTC
d_gene: .; len: 16; j_gene: TRBJ1-1; v_gene: TRBV12-2; abundance: medium-sized; CDR3aa: CARRLPAGGVNTEAFF; CDR3nt: TGTGCCAGACGCTTGCCCGCTGGGGGGGTAAACACTGAAGCTTTCTTT
d_gene: TRBD1; len: 14; j_gene: TRBJ1-4; v_gene: TRBV28; abundance: medium-sized; CDR3aa: CASRNPGQGNELFF; CDR3nt: TGTGCCAGCCGGAACCCGGGACAGGGGAACGAACTGTTTTTT
d_gene: .; len: 15; j_gene: TRBJ1-1; v_gene: TRBV11-3; abundance: .; CDR3aa: CASSLVGRMGAEAFF; CDR3nt: TGTGCCAGCAGCTTAGTTGGCCGGATGGGCGCTGAAGCTTTCTTT
d_gene: TRBD2; len: 14; j_gene: TRBJ2-1; v_gene: TRBV6-8; abundance: few; CDR3aa: CASSDGTGGNEQFF; CDR3nt: TGTGCCAGCAGTGACGGGACGGGGGGCAATGAGCAGTTCTTC
d_gene: .; len: 11; j_gene: TRBJ2-7; v_gene: TRBV14; abundance: .; CDR3aa: CASSHGNEQYF; CDR3nt: TGTGCCAGCAGCCACGGAAACGAGCAGTACTTC
d_gene: .; len: 13; j_gene: TRBJ1-5; v_gene: TRBV19; abundance: large; CDR3aa: CASSSDSNQPQHF; CDR3nt: TGTGCCAGTAGTTCCGACAGCAATCAGCCCCAGCATTTT
d_gene: .; len: 15; j_gene: TRBJ1-1; v_gene: TRBV11-3; abundance: medium-sized; CDR3aa: CASSLEGGLFTEAFF; CDR3nt: TGTGCCAGCAGCTTGGAGGGGGGATTGTTCACTGAAGCTTTCTTT
d_gene: TRBD2; len: 17; j_gene: TRBJ2-1; v_gene: TRBV11-3; abundance: medium-sized; CDR3aa: CASSLELAGGTYNEQFF; CDR3nt: TGTGCCAGCAGCTTAGAACTAGCGGGAGGGACATACAATGAGCAGTTCTTC
d_gene: .; len: 16; j_gene: TRBJ1-3; v_gene: TRBV6-1; abundance: few; CDR3aa: CASSEAGLRSGNTIYF; CDR3nt: TGTGCCAGCAGTGAAGCAGGACTGCGCTCTGGAAACACCATATATTTT
d_gene: TRBD1; len: 15; j_gene: TRBJ1-1; v_gene: TRBV9; abundance: few; CDR3aa: CASSEQGAVSTEAFF; CDR3nt: TGTGCCAGCAGTGAGCAGGGGGCGGTTAGCACTGAAGCTTTCTTT
d_gene: .; len: 12; j_gene: TRBJ2-5; v_gene: TRBV6-8; abundance: .; CDR3aa: CASSYSMETQYF; CDR3nt: TGTGCCAGCAGTTACTCGATGGAGACCCAGTACTTC
d_gene: .; len: 13; j_gene: TRBJ1-1; v_gene: TRBV30; abundance: few; CDR3aa: CAWSDGLGTEAFF; CDR3nt: TGTGCCTGGAGTGATGGACTCGGAACTGAAGCTTTCTTT
d_gene: .; len: 17; j_gene: TRBJ2-5; v_gene: TRBV28; abundance: few; CDR3aa: CASSFLLGPPHPETQYF; CDR3nt: TGTGCCAGCAGTTTTTTGTTGGGGCCGCCCCATCCGGAGACCCAGTACTTC
d_gene: .; len: 14; j_gene: TRBJ1-6; v_gene: TRBV6-8; abundance: few; CDR3aa: CASSGGTSNSPLHF; CDR3nt: TGTGCCAGCAGTGGAGGGACGTCAAATTCACCCCTCCACTTT
d_gene: .; len: 14; j_gene: TRBJ2-6; v_gene: TRBV30; abundance: .; CDR3aa: CAWSGTSGANVLTF; CDR3nt: TGTGCCTGGAGCGGGACCTCTGGGGCCAACGTCCTGACTTTC
d_gene: TRBD1; len: 17; j_gene: TRBJ2-2; v_gene: TRBV18; abundance: once; CDR3aa: CASSQSPGQGGTGELFF; CDR3nt: TGTGCCAGCTCACAGAGTCCGGGACAGGGAGGCACCGGGGAGCTGTTTTTT
d_gene: .; len: 17; j_gene: TRBJ2-7; v_gene: TRBV28; abundance: .; CDR3aa: CASIPSRGSGNTYEQYF; CDR3nt: TGTGCCAGCATTCCTTCTAGGGGTAGCGGTAACACCTACGAGCAGTACTTC
d_gene: TRBD2; len: 17; j_gene: TRBJ2-1; v_gene: TRBV28; abundance: .; CDR3aa: CASSLGGGGGPYNEQFF; CDR3nt: TGTGCCAGCAGTTTAGGGGGTGGCGGGGGACCTTACAATGAGCAGTTCTTC
d_gene: .; len: 14; j_gene: TRBJ1-2; v_gene: TRBV27; abundance: few; CDR3aa: CASSSEQGRYGYTF; CDR3nt: TGTGCCAGCAGTTCCGAACAGGGACGCTATGGCTACACCTTC
d_gene: TRBD1; len: 16; j_gene: TRBJ1-2; v_gene: TRBV19; abundance: .; CDR3aa: CASSTQGAGTQYGYTF; CDR3nt: TGTGCCAGTAGTACCCAGGGGGCGGGGACCCAGTATGGCTACACCTTC
d_gene: TRBD1; len: 17; j_gene: TRBJ2-7; v_gene: TRBV18; abundance: .; CDR3aa: CASSPGQGQSKGYEQYF; CDR3nt: TGTGCCAGCTCACCGGGACAGGGGCAATCTAAGGGCTACGAGCAGTACTTC
d_gene: .; len: 15; j_gene: TRBJ2-1; v_gene: TRBV30; abundance: once; CDR3aa: CAWSAIRRDYNEQFF; CDR3nt: TGTGCCTGGAGTGCGATAAGGCGGGATTACAATGAGCAGTTCTTC
d_gene: TRBD2; len: 17; j_gene: TRBJ2-7; v_gene: TRBV9; abundance: few; CDR3aa: CASSGPISSGPLYEQYF; CDR3nt: TGTGCCAGCAGTGGCCCAATTTCTAGCGGGCCTCTCTACGAGCAGTACTTC
d_gene: TRBD1; len: 15; j_gene: TRBJ2-7; v_gene: TRBV5-3; abundance: few; CDR3aa: CARSLADRDSYEQYF; CDR3nt: TGTGCCAGAAGCTTGGCGGACAGGGATTCTTACGAGCAGTACTTC
d_gene: .; len: 11; j_gene: TRBJ2-5; v_gene: TRBV30; abundance: .; CDR3aa: CAWSDNWGQYF; CDR3nt: TGTGCCTGGAGTGACAATTGGGGCCAGTACTTC
d_gene: TRBD2; len: 15; j_gene: TRBJ2-1; v_gene: TRBV9; abundance: .; CDR3aa: CASSVGRLAGAEQFF; CDR3nt: TGTGCCAGCAGCGTAGGAAGACTAGCGGGAGCTGAGCAGTTCTTC
d_gene: .; len: 17; j_gene: TRBJ2-2; v_gene: TRBV7-2; abundance: few; CDR3aa: CASSLGLLLSNTGELFF; CDR3nt: TGTGCCAGCAGCTTAGGACTCCTCCTCTCGAACACCGGGGAGCTGTTTTTT
d_gene: .; len: 13; j_gene: TRBJ2-1; v_gene: TRBV28; abundance: .; CDR3aa: CATSSLLYNEQFF; CDR3nt: TGTGCCACCTCGTCCCTCCTCTACAATGAGCAGTTCTTC
d_gene: TRBD2; len: 16; j_gene: TRBJ2-3; v_gene: TRBV18; abundance: .; CDR3aa: CASSRSTSGGSDTQYF; CDR3nt: TGTGCCAGCTCACGTTCGACTAGCGGGGGCTCAGATACGCAGTATTTT
d_gene: TRBD1; len: 14; j_gene: TRBJ2-7; v_gene: TRBV11-3; abundance: few; CDR3aa: CASSLGTGSYEQYF; CDR3nt: TGTGCCAGCAGCTTGGGGACAGGGTCCTACGAGCAGTACTTC
d_gene: .; len: 15; j_gene: TRBJ2-1; v_gene: TRBV14; abundance: once; CDR3aa: CASSQVGRSHNEQFF; CDR3nt: TGTGCCAGCAGCCAAGTGGGTCGCAGCCACAATGAGCAGTTCTTC
d_gene: .; len: 15; j_gene: TRBJ1-2; v_gene: TRBV5-1; abundance: .; CDR3aa: CASSLEPEGYYGYTF; CDR3nt: TGCGCCAGCAGCTTGGAGCCGGAGGGGTACTATGGCTACACCTTC
d_gene: .; len: 12; j_gene: TRBJ1-2; v_gene: TRBV28; abundance: .; CDR3aa: CASSLSGYGYTF; CDR3nt: TGTGCCAGCAGTTTAAGTGGCTATGGCTACACCTTC
d_gene: .; len: 13; j_gene: TRBJ1-2; v_gene: TRBV6-4; abundance: .; CDR3aa: CASSQDGIYGYTF; CDR3nt: TGTGCCAGCAGTCAGGACGGAATCTATGGCTACACCTTC
d_gene: TRBD1; len: 16; j_gene: TRBJ2-4; v_gene: TRBV29-1; abundance: .; CDR3aa: CSVRQSGQGAKNIQYF; CDR3nt: TGCAGCGTACGCCAATCGGGACAGGGGGCCAAAAACATTCAGTACTTC
d_gene: .; len: 14; j_gene: TRBJ1-2; v_gene: TRBV10-2; abundance: .; CDR3aa: CASSESRAAYGYTF; CDR3nt: TGCGCCAGCAGTGAGTCCAGGGCGGCGTATGGCTACACCTTC
d_gene: TRBD1; len: 14; j_gene: TRBJ2-5; v_gene: TRBV18; abundance: .; CDR3aa: CASLGTDRQETQYF; CDR3nt: TGTGCCAGCTTGGGGACGGACAGGCAAGAGACCCAGTACTTC
d_gene: .; len: 15; j_gene: TRBJ1-1; v_gene: TRBV14; abundance: .; CDR3aa: CASSQVSGWNTEAFF; CDR3nt: TGTGCCAGCAGCCAAGTCTCCGGATGGAACACTGAAGCTTTCTTT
d_gene: .; len: 15; j_gene: TRBJ2-7; v_gene: TRBV19; abundance: .; CDR3aa: CASSIDTGGTYEQYF; CDR3nt: TGTGCCAGTAGTATAGACACCGGCGGTACCTACGAGCAGTACTTC
d_gene: TRBD1; len: 15; j_gene: TRBJ2-2; v_gene: TRBV5-1; abundance: .; CDR3aa: CASSLEQGKAGELFF; CDR3nt: TGCGCCAGCAGCTTGGAACAGGGGAAGGCCGGGGAGCTGTTTTTT
d_gene: .; len: 17; j_gene: TRBJ1-5; v_gene: TRBV11-3; abundance: .; CDR3aa: CASSPLRRGFSNQPQHF; CDR3nt: TGTGCCAGCAGCCCCCTGAGGAGGGGTTTTAGCAATCAGCCCCAGCATTTT
d_gene: .; len: 15; j_gene: TRBJ2-2; v_gene: TRBV9; abundance: .; CDR3aa: CASSLGLDRTGELFF; CDR3nt: TGTGCCAGCAGCTTAGGACTAGACAGGACCGGGGAGCTGTTTTTT
d_gene: .; len: 13; j_gene: TRBJ1-3; v_gene: TRBV30; abundance: once; CDR3aa: CALDPGRGNTIYF; CDR3nt: TGTGCCTTAGATCCGGGGCGAGGAAACACCATATATTTT
d_gene: .; len: 15; j_gene: TRBJ2-3; v_gene: TRBV6-8; abundance: medium-sized; CDR3aa: CASRRAPQGTDTQYF; CDR3nt: TGTGCCAGCAGGCGCGCCCCCCAAGGAACAGATACGCAGTATTTT
d_gene: TRBD1; len: 17; j_gene: TRBJ2-6; v_gene: TRBV6-8; abundance: .; CDR3aa: CASTLTGGESGANVLTF; CDR3nt: TGTGCCAGCACCCTCACAGGGGGCGAATCTGGGGCCAACGTCCTGACTTTC
d_gene: .; len: 15; j_gene: TRBJ2-1; v_gene: TRBV11-3; abundance: medium-sized; CDR3aa: CASSLASGTYNEQFF; CDR3nt: TGTGCCAGCAGCTTGGCCTCGGGGACCTACAATGAGCAGTTCTTC